A selection of T cell receptor beta chains follows, all from one sample in a study of OX40 agonist ivuxolimab in advanced cancers. Some clones are missing from TCRdb's copy, which holds only in-frame ones; the method was immunoSEQ multiplex PCR. Here the sample spans around 11,000 clones, roughly 70% being singletons. The source was CD4+ or CD8+ T cells sorted from blood, collected in a trial of the OX40 agonist ivuxolimab. These receptor sequences come from an adult with an advanced solid tumor such as melanoma, head and neck, liver or kidney cancer. CDR3s include the opening cysteine and the closing phenylalanine or tryptophan. The order of the fields is D gene, V gene, clone size, J gene, CDR3 DNA, CDR3 protein. D genes are given only for firm matches. Rows may omit the clone size; those that give it use once, few, many or a size class.

d_gene: TRBD2; v_gene: TRBV11-2; abundance: large; j_gene: TRBJ2-7; CDR3nt: TGTGCCAGCAGCCCTGGGGTAGGGGAGGGGTACGAGCAGTACTTC; CDR3aa: CASSPGVGEGYEQYF
d_gene: TRBD1; v_gene: TRBV19; abundance: NA; j_gene: TRBJ2-1; CDR3nt: TGTGCCAGTAGTATAGGGGGGACAGGGCACAATGAGCAGTTCTTC; CDR3aa: CASSIGGTGHNEQFF
d_gene: NA; v_gene: TRBV6-6; abundance: NA; j_gene: TRBJ2-3; CDR3nt: TGTGCCAGCAGTACTAAGGTGGGCCCAGATACGCAGTATTTT; CDR3aa: CASSTKVGPDTQYF
d_gene: NA; v_gene: TRBV7-6; abundance: NA; j_gene: TRBJ2-3; CDR3nt: TGTGCCAGCAGCGATGGGACGGTGAGCACAGATACGCAGTATTTT; CDR3aa: CASSDGTVSTDTQYF
d_gene: NA; v_gene: TRBV7-9; abundance: NA; j_gene: TRBJ2-2; CDR3nt: TGTGCCAGCAGCTCACCGCTCTTGGGAACCGGGGAGCTGTTTTTT; CDR3aa: CASSSPLLGTGELFF
d_gene: TRBD2; v_gene: TRBV7-9; abundance: NA; j_gene: TRBJ2-1; CDR3nt: TGTGCCAGCAGCCACCAACTAGCGCGCACCTACAATGAGCAGTTCTTC; CDR3aa: CASSHQLARTYNEQFF
d_gene: NA; v_gene: TRBV19; abundance: NA; j_gene: TRBJ2-7; CDR3nt: TGTGCCAGTAGTATGCTAGCGAGACCCTACGAGCAGTACTTC; CDR3aa: CASSMLARPYEQYF
d_gene: NA; v_gene: TRBV7-9; abundance: NA; j_gene: TRBJ1-4; CDR3nt: TGTGCCAGCAGTCGAAGGTTAGGACAGATGGGGGAAAAACTGTTTTTT; CDR3aa: CASSRRLGQMGEKLFF
d_gene: NA; v_gene: TRBV7-3; abundance: NA; j_gene: TRBJ1-2; CDR3nt: TGTGCCAGCAGCTTATGGGGCTCGGCGGATGGCTACACCTTC; CDR3aa: CASSLWGSADGYTF
d_gene: TRBD2; v_gene: TRBV11-2; abundance: medium-sized; j_gene: TRBJ2-5; CDR3nt: TGTGCCAGCAGCACCGGGACTAGCGGGACAAGAGGAGAGACCCAGTACTTC; CDR3aa: CASSTGTSGTRGETQYF
d_gene: TRBD1; v_gene: TRBV6-6; abundance: NA; j_gene: TRBJ1-1; CDR3nt: TGTGCCAGCAGTTACACCTGGACAGGAATGAACACTGAAGCTTTCTTT; CDR3aa: CASSYTWTGMNTEAFF
d_gene: NA; v_gene: TRBV28; abundance: few; j_gene: TRBJ2-7; CDR3nt: TGTGCCAGCAGTTTGGGGGACGAGCAGTACTTC; CDR3aa: CASSLGDEQYF
d_gene: NA; v_gene: TRBV12-5; abundance: NA; j_gene: TRBJ1-1; CDR3nt: TGTGCTAGTGGGCACGACCAGAGGGGCGCGGGGGAGGGAGCTTTCTTT; CDR3aa: CASGHDQRGAGEGAFF
d_gene: TRBD1; v_gene: TRBV28; abundance: NA; j_gene: TRBJ1-6; CDR3nt: TGTGCCAGCAGTTCGGACAGGGGGCACATTGGATCCTATAATTCACCCCTCCACTTT; CDR3aa: CASSSDRGHIGSYNSPLHF
d_gene: TRBD2; v_gene: TRBV5-8; abundance: NA; j_gene: TRBJ2-1; CDR3nt: TGTGCCAGCAGCCAAGACGGACTAGCGGGAGGTAATGAGCAGTTCTTC; CDR3aa: CASSQDGLAGGNEQFF
d_gene: NA; v_gene: TRBV10-1; abundance: NA; j_gene: TRBJ2-7; CDR3nt: TGCGCCAGCAGTGAGTCTTTGGACTACGAGCAGTACTTC; CDR3aa: CASSESLDYEQYF
d_gene: TRBD2; v_gene: TRBV29-1; abundance: once; j_gene: TRBJ2-4; CDR3nt: TGCAGCGTTGAAGGGGGACTAGCGGGCGATCTAGCCAAAAACATTCAGTACTTC; CDR3aa: CSVEGGLAGDLAKNIQYF
d_gene: NA; v_gene: TRBV9; abundance: NA; j_gene: TRBJ2-3; CDR3nt: TGTGCCAGCAGCGTAGATGGCGATGGCACAGATACGCAGTATTTT; CDR3aa: CASSVDGDGTDTQYF
d_gene: NA; v_gene: TRBV11-3; abundance: NA; j_gene: TRBJ2-5; CDR3nt: TGTGCCAGCAGCTTAGCCCAGGGCGCAGAGACCCAGTACTTC; CDR3aa: CASSLAQGAETQYF
d_gene: NA; v_gene: TRBV28; abundance: NA; j_gene: TRBJ1-4; CDR3nt: TGTGCCAGCAGCTTCAGGGAGGGGACTAATGAAAAACTGTTTTTT; CDR3aa: CASSFREGTNEKLFF
d_gene: NA; v_gene: TRBV6-6; abundance: NA; j_gene: TRBJ1-5; CDR3nt: TGTACCAGCAGTTACCTCGGACACTTGAATCAGCCCCAGCATTTT; CDR3aa: CTSSYLGHLNQPQHF
d_gene: TRBD2; v_gene: TRBV6-1; abundance: few; j_gene: TRBJ2-7; CDR3nt: TGTGCCAGCAGTGAAGGGACTAGCGGGAGTTACGAGCAGTACTTC; CDR3aa: CASSEGTSGSYEQYF
d_gene: TRBD2; v_gene: TRBV6-1; abundance: NA; j_gene: TRBJ2-1; CDR3nt: TGTGCCAGCAGCCGCGGGACTACGCAGTTCTTC; CDR3aa: CASSRGTTQFF
d_gene: NA; v_gene: TRBV5-4; abundance: NA; j_gene: TRBJ1-1; CDR3nt: TGTGCCAGCAGCGTTTTAGGGACCTGGTCGAACACTGAAGCTTTCTTT; CDR3aa: CASSVLGTWSNTEAFF
d_gene: NA; v_gene: TRBV27; abundance: NA; j_gene: TRBJ1-4; CDR3nt: TGTGCCAGCAGTTTAGAGGGTCAAGAAAAACTGTTTTTT; CDR3aa: CASSLEGQEKLFF
d_gene: NA; v_gene: TRBV7-2; abundance: NA; j_gene: TRBJ2-7; CDR3nt: TGTGCCAGCAGCCTGGAAGGGAGATCCGAGCAGTACTTC; CDR3aa: CASSLEGRSEQYF
d_gene: NA; v_gene: TRBV27; abundance: NA; j_gene: TRBJ2-7; CDR3nt: TGTGCCAGCAGTTGGGGGTCTTTATACGAGCAGTACTTC; CDR3aa: CASSWGSLYEQYF
d_gene: TRBD2; v_gene: TRBV7-8; abundance: few; j_gene: TRBJ2-3; CDR3nt: TGTGCCAGCAGCAAAGAACGCGGGAGTACAGATACGCAGTATTTT; CDR3aa: CASSKERGSTDTQYF
d_gene: NA; v_gene: TRBV7-9; abundance: NA; j_gene: TRBJ1-1; CDR3nt: TGTGCCAGCAGCTTATTTCAGGGACAAAACACTGAAGCTTTCTTT; CDR3aa: CASSLFQGQNTEAFF
d_gene: TRBD1; v_gene: TRBV5-4; abundance: NA; j_gene: TRBJ2-7; CDR3nt: TGTGCCAGCAGCGGGGGGACAGGGTTGCCCTACGAGCAGTACTTC; CDR3aa: CASSGGTGLPYEQYF
d_gene: TRBD2; v_gene: TRBV13; abundance: once; j_gene: TRBJ2-3; CDR3nt: TGTGCCAGCAGCCCTAGCGGGAGCGGCGCAGATACGCAGTATTTT; CDR3aa: CASSPSGSGADTQYF
d_gene: TRBD2; v_gene: TRBV27; abundance: NA; j_gene: TRBJ2-1; CDR3nt: TGTGCCAGCAGTTTATCCGCCTATGTCGGGAGGTTTTGGGGTGAGCAGTTCTTC; CDR3aa: CASSLSAYVGRFWGEQFF
d_gene: NA; v_gene: TRBV9; abundance: NA; j_gene: TRBJ2-1; CDR3nt: TGTGCCAGCAGCCCCCGGGCGCTCAATGAGCAGTTCTTC; CDR3aa: CASSPRALNEQFF
d_gene: TRBD2; v_gene: TRBV7-3; abundance: NA; j_gene: TRBJ2-2; CDR3nt: TGTGCCAGCAGTGGACTAGCGGGCACCGGGGAGCTGTTTTTT; CDR3aa: CASSGLAGTGELFF
d_gene: NA; v_gene: TRBV7-2; abundance: NA; j_gene: TRBJ2-7; CDR3nt: TGTGCCAGCAGCCCCGGACCGAACTACGAGCAGTACTTC; CDR3aa: CASSPGPNYEQYF
d_gene: NA; v_gene: TRBV11-2; abundance: few; j_gene: TRBJ2-1; CDR3nt: TGTGCCAGCAGCCGAGCGCCTAGCTCCTACAATGAGCAGTTCTTC; CDR3aa: CASSRAPSSYNEQFF
d_gene: NA; v_gene: TRBV27; abundance: NA; j_gene: TRBJ1-6; CDR3nt: TGTGCCAGCAGTTTAGGCCGAGTAAACTCTTATTCACCCCTCCACTTT; CDR3aa: CASSLGRVNSYSPLHF
d_gene: TRBD2; v_gene: TRBV14; abundance: NA; j_gene: TRBJ2-1; CDR3nt: TGTGCCAGCAGCCCACCGGGACTAGCGGGAGCCTACAATGAGCAGTTCTTC; CDR3aa: CASSPPGLAGAYNEQFF
d_gene: TRBD1; v_gene: TRBV7-9; abundance: NA; j_gene: TRBJ2-7; CDR3nt: TGTGCCAGCAGAGACTCCGGGACAGGGAGCTACGAGCAGTACTTC; CDR3aa: CASRDSGTGSYEQYF
d_gene: NA; v_gene: TRBV9; abundance: NA; j_gene: TRBJ1-3; CDR3nt: TGTGCCAGCAGCTCAGACAGCGATGGAAACACCATATATTTT; CDR3aa: CASSSDSDGNTIYF
d_gene: NA; v_gene: TRBV11-3; abundance: NA; j_gene: TRBJ2-2; CDR3nt: TGTGCCAGCAGCCCCGTGACTTCCGGGGAGCTGTTTTTT; CDR3aa: CASSPVTSGELFF
d_gene: TRBD2; v_gene: TRBV9; abundance: NA; j_gene: TRBJ2-3; CDR3nt: TGTGCCAGCAGCCAAGGGGAGACTAGCGGGAGGGGCACAGATACGCAGTATTTT; CDR3aa: CASSQGETSGRGTDTQYF
d_gene: TRBD1; v_gene: TRBV7-9; abundance: NA; j_gene: TRBJ2-5; CDR3nt: TGTGCCAGCAGCTCCCCACAGGGGGCCTCAGAGACCCAGTACTTC; CDR3aa: CASSSPQGASETQYF
d_gene: TRBD2; v_gene: TRBV14; abundance: NA; j_gene: TRBJ2-5; CDR3nt: TGTGCCAGCAGCCAAGGTCTAGCGGGTGAAATTCAAGAGACCCAGTACTTC; CDR3aa: CASSQGLAGEIQETQYF
d_gene: NA; v_gene: TRBV6-5; abundance: NA; j_gene: TRBJ1-1; CDR3nt: TGTGCCAGCAGTTACTCGAATTTCGGAAACACTGAAGCTTTCTTT; CDR3aa: CASSYSNFGNTEAFF
d_gene: NA; v_gene: TRBV19; abundance: few; j_gene: TRBJ1-2; CDR3nt: TGTGCCAGTAGTACGGGAGACCCTTATGGCTACACCTTC; CDR3aa: CASSTGDPYGYTF
d_gene: NA; v_gene: TRBV11-2; abundance: few; j_gene: TRBJ2-7; CDR3nt: TGTGCCAGCAGCTTCGGATTAAGCTCCTACGAGCAGTACTTC; CDR3aa: CASSFGLSSYEQYF
d_gene: NA; v_gene: TRBV6-5; abundance: once; j_gene: TRBJ2-3; CDR3nt: TGTGCCAGCAGCTCGCTTTATAATACGCAGTATTTT; CDR3aa: CASSSLYNTQYF
d_gene: TRBD2; v_gene: TRBV7-2; abundance: NA; j_gene: TRBJ2-3; CDR3nt: TGTGCCAGCAGCTTAGTAGGGGGGACTAGCGGAGATACGCAGTATTTT; CDR3aa: CASSLVGGTSGDTQYF
d_gene: NA; v_gene: TRBV7-9; abundance: NA; j_gene: TRBJ2-1; CDR3nt: TGTGCCAGCAGCCTTAGTCCCCCAGCCAATGAGCAGTTCTTC; CDR3aa: CASSLSPPANEQFF
d_gene: TRBD1; v_gene: TRBV27; abundance: once; j_gene: TRBJ2-3; CDR3nt: TGTGCCAGCGGCTTCCGGGACAGGGGTTCTAGAAGGCAGTATTTT; CDR3aa: CASGFRDRGSRRQYF
d_gene: TRBD2; v_gene: TRBV2; abundance: NA; j_gene: TRBJ2-2; CDR3nt: TGTGCCAGCAATGAGCGGGATGGCACCGGGGAGCTGTTTTTT; CDR3aa: CASNERDGTGELFF
d_gene: NA; v_gene: TRBV10-3; abundance: NA; j_gene: TRBJ2-7; CDR3nt: TGTGCCATCAGTGCCCCCAATCTAGGACGCTCCTACGAGCAGTACTTC; CDR3aa: CAISAPNLGRSYEQYF
d_gene: TRBD2; v_gene: TRBV27; abundance: few; j_gene: TRBJ2-5; CDR3nt: TGTGCCAGCAGCCTGGGGGGGAGGCAGTACTTC; CDR3aa: CASSLGGRQYF
d_gene: NA; v_gene: TRBV4-1; abundance: NA; j_gene: TRBJ1-1; CDR3nt: TGCGCCAGCAGCCAAGATTTTAGAGGGAACACTGAAGCTTTCTTT; CDR3aa: CASSQDFRGNTEAFF
d_gene: NA; v_gene: TRBV5-1; abundance: NA; j_gene: TRBJ2-5; CDR3nt: TGCGCCAGCAGGGGTACAGGGTTAGTGCAGTACTTC; CDR3aa: CASRGTGLVQYF
d_gene: NA; v_gene: TRBV5-1; abundance: NA; j_gene: TRBJ1-2; CDR3nt: TGCGCCAGCAGCCCGGTTGAGGGCCTCTATGGCTACACCTTC; CDR3aa: CASSPVEGLYGYTF
d_gene: NA; v_gene: TRBV27; abundance: NA; j_gene: TRBJ2-2; CDR3nt: TGTGCCAGCAGTTTAATTGCGGGATCGCACACCGGGGAGCTGTTTTTT; CDR3aa: CASSLIAGSHTGELFF
d_gene: TRBD1; v_gene: TRBV5-8; abundance: once; j_gene: TRBJ1-1; CDR3nt: TGTGCCAGCAGACATGGACAGGGGAAAAGTGAAGCTTTCTTT; CDR3aa: CASRHGQGKSEAFF
d_gene: TRBD1; v_gene: TRBV7-2; abundance: NA; j_gene: TRBJ1-3; CDR3nt: TGTGCCAGCAGCTCCCAGGACAGGGCTAGCTGGCACTCTGGAAACACCATATATTTT; CDR3aa: CASSSQDRASWHSGNTIYF